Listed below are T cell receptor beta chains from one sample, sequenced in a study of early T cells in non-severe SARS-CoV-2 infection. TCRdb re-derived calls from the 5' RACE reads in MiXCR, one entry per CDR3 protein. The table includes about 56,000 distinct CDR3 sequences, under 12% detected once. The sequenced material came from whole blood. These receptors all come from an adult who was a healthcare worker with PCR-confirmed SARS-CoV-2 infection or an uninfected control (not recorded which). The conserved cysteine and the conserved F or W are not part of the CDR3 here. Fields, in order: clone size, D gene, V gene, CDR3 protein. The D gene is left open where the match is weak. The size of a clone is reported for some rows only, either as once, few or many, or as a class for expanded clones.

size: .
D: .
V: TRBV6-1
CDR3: ASSGLTGADTQY

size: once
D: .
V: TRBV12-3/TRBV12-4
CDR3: ASSPVYMWEKLF

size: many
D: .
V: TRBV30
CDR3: AWDLGLSGNTIY

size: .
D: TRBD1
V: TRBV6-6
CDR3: ASSSRDRDSNQPQH

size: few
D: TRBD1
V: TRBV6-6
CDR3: ASSVPGQGVANTGELF

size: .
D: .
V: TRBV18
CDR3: ASAGPGGGTSSTDTQY

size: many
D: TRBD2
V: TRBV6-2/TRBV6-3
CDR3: ASSPSTGRGVLEQY

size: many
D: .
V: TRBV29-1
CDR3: SGTSNYGYT

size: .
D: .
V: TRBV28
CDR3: ASSPWETQY

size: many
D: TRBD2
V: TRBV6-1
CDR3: ASIGRLAGLGNEQF

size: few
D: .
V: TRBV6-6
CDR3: ASSYSSSYEQY

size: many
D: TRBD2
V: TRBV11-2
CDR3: ASSPRDGAGGTYEQY

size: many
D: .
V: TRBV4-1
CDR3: ASSQGGAAGYEQY

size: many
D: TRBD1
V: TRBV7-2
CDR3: ASSLGTGDEKLF

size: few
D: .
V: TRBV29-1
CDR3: SVGEETQY

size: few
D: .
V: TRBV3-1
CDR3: ASSQETDTQY

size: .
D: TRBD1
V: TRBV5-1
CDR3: ASSFSGTGNTEAF

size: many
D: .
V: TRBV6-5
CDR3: ASSSDVKNTEAF

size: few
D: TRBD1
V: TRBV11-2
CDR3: ASSWTGASYEQY

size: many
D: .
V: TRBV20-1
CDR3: SAARAGEQF

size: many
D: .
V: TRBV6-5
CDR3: ASSSQGEQY

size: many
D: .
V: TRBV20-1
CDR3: SAPVGGTEAF

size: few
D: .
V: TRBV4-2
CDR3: ASSQGSGGTNEQF

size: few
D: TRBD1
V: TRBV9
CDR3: ASTRSSGGYGYT

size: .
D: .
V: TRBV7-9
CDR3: ASSLRQATDTQY

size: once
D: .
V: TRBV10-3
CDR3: AISESDGVQY

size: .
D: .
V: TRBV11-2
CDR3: ASSLGEDTQY

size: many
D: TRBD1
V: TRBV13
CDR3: ASSLRQGGSYEQY

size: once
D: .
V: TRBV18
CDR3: ASSAELATSYNEQF

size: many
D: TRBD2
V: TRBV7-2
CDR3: ASSLVGLAIDEQF

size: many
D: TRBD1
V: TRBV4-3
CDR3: ASSQSTGNYQETQY

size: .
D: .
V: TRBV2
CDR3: ASNQRGGDTQY

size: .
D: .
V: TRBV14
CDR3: ASSLDLGRAF

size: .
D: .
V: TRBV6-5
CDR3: ASSSPGQETQY

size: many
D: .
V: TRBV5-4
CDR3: ASSLFGGRREQY

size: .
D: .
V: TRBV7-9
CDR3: ASSDVTWPPNEKLF

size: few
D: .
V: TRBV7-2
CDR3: ASSPGGRRFQETQY

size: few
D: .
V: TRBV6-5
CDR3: ASSSRQVYNSPLH

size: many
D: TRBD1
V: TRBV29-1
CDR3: SVIDRAEKLF

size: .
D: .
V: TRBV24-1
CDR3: ATSDAGRGNYGYT

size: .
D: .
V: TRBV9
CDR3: ASTPVGTFTDTQY

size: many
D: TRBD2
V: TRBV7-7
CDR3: ASSLAGEDTQY

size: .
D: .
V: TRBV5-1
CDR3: ASREGAPEQF

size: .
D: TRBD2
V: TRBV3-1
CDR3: ASSRRGLAVLSTDTQY

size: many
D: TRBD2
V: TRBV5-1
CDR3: ASSLWGLAARGDTQY

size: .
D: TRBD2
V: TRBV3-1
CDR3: ASSHRTSGGRGTDTQY

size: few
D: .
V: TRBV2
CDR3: ASSGQYSYEQY

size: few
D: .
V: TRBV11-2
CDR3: ASSLGGVDSPLH

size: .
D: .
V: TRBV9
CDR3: ASSGTQRTSGGELF

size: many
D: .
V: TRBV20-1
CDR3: SAGLSNYNEQF

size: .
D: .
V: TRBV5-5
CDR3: ASSNLVRAPPQH

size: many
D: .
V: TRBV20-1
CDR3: SASPQSGGSTEAF

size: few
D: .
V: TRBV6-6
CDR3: ASRGESYNEQF

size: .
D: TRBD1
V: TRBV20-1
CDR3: SAHSGGKTQY